The T cell receptor beta chain described here comes from a study of read filtering for tumor transcriptome and immune sequencing. The library was built from about 400 ng RNA with molecular barcoded adaptors for alpha/delta and beta/gamma chains. Using its own MiXCR run on the reads, TCRdb lists one record per CDR3 protein. The sample includes fewer than 150,000 distinct CDR3 sequences, 10% to 15% of them seen just once. In its sample, this clonotype was seen many times. CDR3 size: 18 residues. The J segment lost 0 bases and the V segment lost 2 bases, leaving 11 bases of the junction unmatched. The germline CDR1 and CDR2 sequences are MDHEN and SYDVKM.

The sequence was obtained from a donor over 35 with multiple myeloma. Sequencing was carried out using a population of CD138-negative cells sorted from bone marrow. This chain connects TRBV28 to TRBJ2-7, with TRBD1 identical over 9 bases. CDR3 DNA: TGTGCCAGCAGTTTAAGCCCGAACCGGGACAGGGTCTCCTACGAGCAGTACTTC. Amino acids: CASSLSPNRDRVSYEQYF.